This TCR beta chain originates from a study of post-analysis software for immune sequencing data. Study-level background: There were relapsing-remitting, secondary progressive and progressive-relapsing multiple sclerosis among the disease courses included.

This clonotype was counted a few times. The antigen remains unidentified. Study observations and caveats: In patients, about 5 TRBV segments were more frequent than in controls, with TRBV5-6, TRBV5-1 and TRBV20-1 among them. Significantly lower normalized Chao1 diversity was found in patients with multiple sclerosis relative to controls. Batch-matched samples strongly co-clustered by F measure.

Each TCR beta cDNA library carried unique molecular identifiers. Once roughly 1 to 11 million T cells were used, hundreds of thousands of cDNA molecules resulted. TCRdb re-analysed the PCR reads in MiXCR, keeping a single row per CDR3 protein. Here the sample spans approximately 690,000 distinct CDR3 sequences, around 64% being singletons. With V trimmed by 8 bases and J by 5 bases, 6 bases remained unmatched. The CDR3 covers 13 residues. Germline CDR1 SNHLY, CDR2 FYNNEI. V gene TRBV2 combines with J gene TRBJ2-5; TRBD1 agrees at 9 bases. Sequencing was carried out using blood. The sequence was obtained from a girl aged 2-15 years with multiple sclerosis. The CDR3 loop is CASHGQGFETQYF. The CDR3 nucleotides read TGTGCCAGCCACGGACAGGGGTTCGAGACCCAGTACTTC.